This TCR beta chain derives from a study of blood T cell repertoires in COVID-19. Study at large: COVID-19 samples collected from the United States, Italy and Spain covered acute and convalescent phases. T cells, B-cell-depleted T cells, or PBMCs supplied cDNA or gDNA.

The CDR3 is 14 amino acids. Trimming left V 6 bases short and J 0 bases short, with 8 bases between. Germline assignment: CDR1 KGHDR and CDR2 SFDVKD. Method: immunoSEQ multiplex PCR; TCRdb's copy keeps in-frame clones and lacks some. Of fewer than 100,000 clones in the sample, roughly 84% are singletons; the top ten hold around 4.5%. This sequence was found in a woman aged 80 or over with acute or convalescent COVID-19. The rearrangement uses TRBV24-1 and TRBJ2-1, with D tentatively TRBD1 (5 bases). Sequenced material: peripheral blood. The chain's CDR3 is CATSTGVSYNEQFF. The CDR3 DNA sequence: TGTGCCACCAGTACAGGTGTCTCCTACAATGAGCAGTTCTTC.